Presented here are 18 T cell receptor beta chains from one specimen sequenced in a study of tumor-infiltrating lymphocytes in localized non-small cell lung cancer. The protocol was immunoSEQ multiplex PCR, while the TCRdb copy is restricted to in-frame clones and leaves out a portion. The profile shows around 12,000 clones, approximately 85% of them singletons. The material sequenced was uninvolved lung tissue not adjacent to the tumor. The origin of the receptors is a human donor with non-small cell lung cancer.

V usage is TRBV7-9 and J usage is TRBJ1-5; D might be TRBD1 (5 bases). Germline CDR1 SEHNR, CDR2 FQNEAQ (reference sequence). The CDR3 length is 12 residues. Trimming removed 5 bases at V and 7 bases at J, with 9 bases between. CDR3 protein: CASSPGGQPQHF. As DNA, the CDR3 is TGTGCCAGCAGCCCCGGGGGACAGCCCCAGCATTTT.

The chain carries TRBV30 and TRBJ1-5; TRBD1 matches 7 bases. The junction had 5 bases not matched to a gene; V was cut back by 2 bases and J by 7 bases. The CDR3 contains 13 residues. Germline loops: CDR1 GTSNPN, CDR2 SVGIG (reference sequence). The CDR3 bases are TGTGCCTGGAGTCGTCAGGGGGGGCAGCCCCAGCATTTT. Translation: CAWSRQGGQPQHF.

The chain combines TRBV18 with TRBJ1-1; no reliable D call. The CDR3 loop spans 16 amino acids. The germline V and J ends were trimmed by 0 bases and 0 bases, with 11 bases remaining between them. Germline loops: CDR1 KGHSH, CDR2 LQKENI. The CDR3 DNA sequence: TGTGCCAGCTCACCACCCTCCGGCACATTGAACACTGAAGCTTTCTTT. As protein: CASSPPSGTLNTEAFF.

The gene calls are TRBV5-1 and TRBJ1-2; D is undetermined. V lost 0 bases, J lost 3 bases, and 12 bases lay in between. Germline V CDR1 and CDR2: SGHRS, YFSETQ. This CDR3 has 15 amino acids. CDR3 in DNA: TGCGCCAGCAGCTTGGATAGCCAGGCCCACTATGGCTACACCTTC. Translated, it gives CASSLDSQAHYGYTF. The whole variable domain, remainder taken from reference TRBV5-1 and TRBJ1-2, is KAGVTQTPRYLIKTRGQQVTLSCSPISGHRSVSWYQQTPGQGLQFLFEYFSETQRNKGNFPGRFSGRQFSNSRSEMNVSTLELGDSALYLCASSLDSQAHYGYTFGSGTRLTVV.

CDR3 DNA: TGTGCCAGCAGTGAACTGGACAGGGACTACGAGCAGTACTTC. Encoded protein: CASSELDRDYEQYF. This chain uses TRBV6-1 with TRBJ2-7, with 8 bases lining up with TRBD1. The CDR3 sequence is 14 residues long. Losses at the gene ends were 2 bases for V and 3 bases for J; bases not matched to a gene: 3. Germline CDR1 MNHNS, CDR2 SASEGT.

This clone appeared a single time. In nucleotides, the CDR3 is TGCAGCGTCGCAACAGGGGACAGTTGGCAGCCCCAGCATTTT. Amino acid sequence: CSVATGDSWQPQHF. The chain recombines TRBV29-1 with TRBJ1-5; TRBD1 agrees at 7 bases. V lost 6 bases to trimming and J lost 7 bases; unmatched junction nucleotides: 12. The V gene's germline CDR1 is SQVTM and CDR2 ANQGSEA. This CDR3 has 14 amino acids.

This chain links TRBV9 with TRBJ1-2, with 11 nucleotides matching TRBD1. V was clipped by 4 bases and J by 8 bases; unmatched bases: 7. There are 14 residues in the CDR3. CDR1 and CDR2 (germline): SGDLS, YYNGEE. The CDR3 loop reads CASSPGQGVAGYTF. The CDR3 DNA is TGTGCCAGCAGCCCGGGACAGGGGGTCGCGGGCTACACCTTC.

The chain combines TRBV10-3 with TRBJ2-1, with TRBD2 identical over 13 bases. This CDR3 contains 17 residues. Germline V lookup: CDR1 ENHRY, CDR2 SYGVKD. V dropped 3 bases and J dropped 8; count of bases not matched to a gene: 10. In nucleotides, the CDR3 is TGTGCCATCAGTGACCCAAGGACTAGCGGGAGAGGGGATGAGCAGTTCTTC. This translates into CAISDPRTSGRGDEQFF.

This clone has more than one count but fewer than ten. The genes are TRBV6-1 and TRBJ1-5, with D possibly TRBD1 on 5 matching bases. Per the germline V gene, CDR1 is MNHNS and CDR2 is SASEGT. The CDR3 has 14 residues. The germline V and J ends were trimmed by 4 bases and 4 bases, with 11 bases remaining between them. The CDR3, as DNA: TGTGCCAGCAGTGGACAAGGGGCAAATCAGCCCCAGCATTTT. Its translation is CASSGQGANQPQHF.

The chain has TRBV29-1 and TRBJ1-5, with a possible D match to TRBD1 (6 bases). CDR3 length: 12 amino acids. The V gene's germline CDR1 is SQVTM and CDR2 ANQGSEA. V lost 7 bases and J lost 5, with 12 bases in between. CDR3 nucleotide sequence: TGCAGCGCCCGGGACACCGATCAGCCCCAGCATTTT. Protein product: CSARDTDQPQHF.

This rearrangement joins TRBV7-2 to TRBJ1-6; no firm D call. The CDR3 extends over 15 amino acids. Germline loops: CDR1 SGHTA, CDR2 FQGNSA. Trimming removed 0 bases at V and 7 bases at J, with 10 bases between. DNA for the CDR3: TGTGCCAGCAGCTTAGCCGGGTCGGCGAATTCACCCCTCCACTTT. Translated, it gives CASSLAGSANSPLHF.

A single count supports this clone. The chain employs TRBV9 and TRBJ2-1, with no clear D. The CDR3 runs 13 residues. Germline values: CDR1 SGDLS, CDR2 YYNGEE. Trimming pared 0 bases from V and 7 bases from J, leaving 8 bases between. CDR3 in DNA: TGTGCCAGCAGCGTAGACGGTTCTAATGAGCAGTTCTTC. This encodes CASSVDGSNEQFF.

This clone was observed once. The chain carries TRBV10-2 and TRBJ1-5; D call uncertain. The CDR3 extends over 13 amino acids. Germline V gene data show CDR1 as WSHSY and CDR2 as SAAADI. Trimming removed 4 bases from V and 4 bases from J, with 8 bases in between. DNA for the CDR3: TGCGCCAGCAGTGGCCTAGAAAATCAGCCCCAGCATTTT. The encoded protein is CASSGLENQPQHF.

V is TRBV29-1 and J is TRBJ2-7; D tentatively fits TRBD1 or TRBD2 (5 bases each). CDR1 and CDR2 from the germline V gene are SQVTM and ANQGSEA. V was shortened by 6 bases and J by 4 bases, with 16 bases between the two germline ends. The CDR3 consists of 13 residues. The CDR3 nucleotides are TGCAGCGTGGGGGACGGCTTTAATTACGAGCAGTACTTC. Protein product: CSVGDGFNYEQYF.

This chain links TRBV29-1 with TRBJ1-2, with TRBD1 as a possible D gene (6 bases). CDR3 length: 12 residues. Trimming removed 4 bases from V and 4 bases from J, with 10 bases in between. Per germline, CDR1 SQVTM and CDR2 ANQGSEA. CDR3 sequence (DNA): TGCAGCGTTGCCGGGGGCATCTATGGCTACACCTTC. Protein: CSVAGGIYGYTF.

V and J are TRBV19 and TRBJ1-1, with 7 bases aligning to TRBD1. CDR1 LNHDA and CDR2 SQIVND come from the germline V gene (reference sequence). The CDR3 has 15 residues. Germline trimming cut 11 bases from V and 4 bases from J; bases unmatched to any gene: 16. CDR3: CAVSPAGGRSTEAFF. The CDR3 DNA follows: TGTGCCGTGTCCCCGGCAGGGGGAAGGAGCACTGAAGCTTTCTTT. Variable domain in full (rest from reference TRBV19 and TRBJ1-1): DGGITQSPKYLFRKEGQNVTLSCEQNLNHDAMYWYRQDPGQGLRLIYYSQIVNDFQKGDIAEGYSVSREKKESFPLTVTSAQKNPTAFYLCAVSPAGGRSTEAFFGQGTRLTVV.

CDR3: CSAFRGDTEAFF. The CDR3 DNA reads as TGCAGCGCCTTCAGAGGGGACACTGAAGCTTTCTTT. The rearrangement uses TRBV29-1 and TRBJ1-1; possible D gene TRBD1, 5 bases. Trimming took off 7 bases at V and 3 bases at J, with 12 bases between the two ends. CDR1 and CDR2 (germline): SQVTM, ANQGSEA. The CDR3 is 12 residues long.

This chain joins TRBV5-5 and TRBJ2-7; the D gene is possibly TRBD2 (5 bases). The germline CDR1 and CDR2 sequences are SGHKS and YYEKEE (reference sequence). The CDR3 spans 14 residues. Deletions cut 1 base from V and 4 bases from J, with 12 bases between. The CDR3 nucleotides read TGTGCCAGCAGCTTGCTCCCCGGAGGATACGAGCAGTACTTC. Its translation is CASSLLPGGYEQYF. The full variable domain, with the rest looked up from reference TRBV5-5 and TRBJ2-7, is DAGVTQSPTHLIKTRGQQVTLRCSPISGHKSVSWYQQVLGQGPQFIFQYYEKEERGRGNFPDRFSARQFPNYSSELNVNALLLGDSALYLCASSLLPGGYEQYFGPGTRLTVT.